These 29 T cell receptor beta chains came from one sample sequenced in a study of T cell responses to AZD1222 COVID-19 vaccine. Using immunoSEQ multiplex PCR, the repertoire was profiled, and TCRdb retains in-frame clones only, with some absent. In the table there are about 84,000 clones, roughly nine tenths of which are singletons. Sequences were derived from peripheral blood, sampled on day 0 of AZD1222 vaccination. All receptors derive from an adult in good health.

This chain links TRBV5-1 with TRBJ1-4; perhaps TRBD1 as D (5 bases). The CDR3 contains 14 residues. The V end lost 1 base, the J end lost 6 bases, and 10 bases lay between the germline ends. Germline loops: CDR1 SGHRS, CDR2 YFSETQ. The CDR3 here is CASSLSEGYEKLFF. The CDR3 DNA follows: TGCGCCAGCAGCTTGAGCGAGGGGTATGAAAAACTGTTTTTT.

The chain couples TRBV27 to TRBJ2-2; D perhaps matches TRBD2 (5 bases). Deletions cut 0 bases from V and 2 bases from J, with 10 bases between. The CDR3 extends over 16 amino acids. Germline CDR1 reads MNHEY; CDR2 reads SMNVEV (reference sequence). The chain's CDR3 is CASSLSVLGNTGELFF. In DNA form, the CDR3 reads TGTGCCAGCAGTTTATCTGTACTAGGTAACACCGGGGAGCTGTTTTTT.

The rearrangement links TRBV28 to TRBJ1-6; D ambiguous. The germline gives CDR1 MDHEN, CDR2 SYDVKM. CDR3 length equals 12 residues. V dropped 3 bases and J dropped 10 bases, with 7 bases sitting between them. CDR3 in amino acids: CASSFWGSPLHF. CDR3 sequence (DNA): TGTGCCAGCAGTTTTTGGGGATCACCCCTCCACTTT.

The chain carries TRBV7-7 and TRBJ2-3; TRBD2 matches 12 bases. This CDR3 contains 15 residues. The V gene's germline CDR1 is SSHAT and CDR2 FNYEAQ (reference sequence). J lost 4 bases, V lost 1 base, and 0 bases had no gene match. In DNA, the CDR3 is TGTGCCAGCAGCTTAGGACTAGCGGGAGCAGATACGCAGTATTTT. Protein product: CASSLGLAGADTQYF.

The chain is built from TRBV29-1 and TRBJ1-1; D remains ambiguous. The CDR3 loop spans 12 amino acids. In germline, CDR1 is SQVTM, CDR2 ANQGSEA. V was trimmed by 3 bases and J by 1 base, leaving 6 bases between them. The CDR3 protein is CSVDRQNTEAFF. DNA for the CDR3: TGCAGCGTTGACAGGCAGAACACTGAAGCTTTCTTT.

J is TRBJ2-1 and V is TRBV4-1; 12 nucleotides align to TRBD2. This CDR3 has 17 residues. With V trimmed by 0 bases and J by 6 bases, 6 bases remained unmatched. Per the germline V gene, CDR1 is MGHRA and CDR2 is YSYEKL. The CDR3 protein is CASSQDPSGRAINEQFF. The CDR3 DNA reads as TGCGCCAGCAGCCAAGATCCTAGCGGGAGGGCAATCAATGAGCAGTTCTTC.

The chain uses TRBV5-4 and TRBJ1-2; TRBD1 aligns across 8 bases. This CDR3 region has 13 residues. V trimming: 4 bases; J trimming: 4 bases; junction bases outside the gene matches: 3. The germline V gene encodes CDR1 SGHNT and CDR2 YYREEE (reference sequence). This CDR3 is CASSVDRGYGYTF. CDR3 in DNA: TGTGCCAGCAGCGTAGACAGGGGCTATGGCTACACCTTC.

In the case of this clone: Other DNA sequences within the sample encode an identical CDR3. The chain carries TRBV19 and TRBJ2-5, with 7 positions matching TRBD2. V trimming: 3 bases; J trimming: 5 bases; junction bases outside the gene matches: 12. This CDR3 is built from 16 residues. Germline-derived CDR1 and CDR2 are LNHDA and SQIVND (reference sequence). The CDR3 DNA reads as TGTGCCAGTAGTATTGGGCCTGGACCCGGGGGGGAGACCCAGTACTTC. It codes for CASSIGPGPGGETQYF.

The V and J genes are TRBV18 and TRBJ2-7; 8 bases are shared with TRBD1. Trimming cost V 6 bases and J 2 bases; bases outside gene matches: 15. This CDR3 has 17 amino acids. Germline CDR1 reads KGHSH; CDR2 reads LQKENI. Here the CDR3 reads CASSLETAGTGPYEQYF. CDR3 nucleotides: TGTGCCAGCTCCCTGGAAACGGCCGGGACAGGCCCCTACGAGCAGTACTTC.

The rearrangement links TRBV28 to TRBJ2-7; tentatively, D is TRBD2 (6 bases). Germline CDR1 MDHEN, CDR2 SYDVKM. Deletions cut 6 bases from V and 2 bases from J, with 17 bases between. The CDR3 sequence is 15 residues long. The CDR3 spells CASSPGGIRTYEQYF. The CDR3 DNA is TGTGCCAGCAGCCCTGGAGGGATAAGGACCTACGAGCAGTACTTC.

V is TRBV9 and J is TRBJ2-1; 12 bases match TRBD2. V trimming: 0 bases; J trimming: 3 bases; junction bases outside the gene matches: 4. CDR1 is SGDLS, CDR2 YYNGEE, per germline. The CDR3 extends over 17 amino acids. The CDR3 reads CASSVERTSGVYNEQFF. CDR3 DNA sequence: TGTGCCAGCAGCGTAGAAAGGACTAGCGGGGTCTACAATGAGCAGTTCTTC.

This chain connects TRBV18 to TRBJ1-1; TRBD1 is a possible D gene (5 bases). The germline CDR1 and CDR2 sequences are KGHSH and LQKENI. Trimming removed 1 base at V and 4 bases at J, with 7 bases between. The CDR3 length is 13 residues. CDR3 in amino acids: CASSPQTVTEAFF. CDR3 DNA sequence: TGTGCCAGCTCACCACAGACAGTCACTGAAGCTTTCTTT.

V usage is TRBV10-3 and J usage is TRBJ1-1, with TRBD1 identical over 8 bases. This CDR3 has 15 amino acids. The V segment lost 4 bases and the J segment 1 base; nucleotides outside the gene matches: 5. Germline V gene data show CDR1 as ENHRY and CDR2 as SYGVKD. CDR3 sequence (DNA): TGTGCCATCAGTGGTTCCGACAGGGGGAACACTGAAGCTTTCTTT. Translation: CAISGSDRGNTEAFF.

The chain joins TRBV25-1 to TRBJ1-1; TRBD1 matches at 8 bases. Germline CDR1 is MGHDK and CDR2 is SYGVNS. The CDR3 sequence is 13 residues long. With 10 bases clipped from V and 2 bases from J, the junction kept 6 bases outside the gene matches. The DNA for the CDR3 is TGTGCCACTACAGGGGGGACAAACACTGAAGCTTTCTTT. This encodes CATTGGTNTEAFF.

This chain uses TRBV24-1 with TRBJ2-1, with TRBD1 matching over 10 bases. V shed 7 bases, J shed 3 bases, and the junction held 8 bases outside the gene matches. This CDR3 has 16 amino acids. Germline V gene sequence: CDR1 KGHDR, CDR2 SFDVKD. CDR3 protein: CATSGPGTGDYNEQFF. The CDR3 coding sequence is TGTGCCACCAGCGGACCCGGGACAGGGGACTACAATGAGCAGTTCTTC.

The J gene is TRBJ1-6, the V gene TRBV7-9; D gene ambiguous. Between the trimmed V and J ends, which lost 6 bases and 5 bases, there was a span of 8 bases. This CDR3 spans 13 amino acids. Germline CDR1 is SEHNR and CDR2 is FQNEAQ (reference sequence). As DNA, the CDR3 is TGTGCCAGCAGGTCTGCCGATAATTCACCCCTCCACTTT. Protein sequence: CASRSADNSPLHF.

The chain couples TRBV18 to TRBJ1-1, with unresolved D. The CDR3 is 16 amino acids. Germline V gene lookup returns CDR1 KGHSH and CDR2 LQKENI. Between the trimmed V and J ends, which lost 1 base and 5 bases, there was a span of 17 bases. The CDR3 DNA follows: TGTGCCAGCTCACCACTTAACAGCGAACGGGGTACTGAAGCTTTCTTT. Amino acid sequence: CASSPLNSERGTEAFF.

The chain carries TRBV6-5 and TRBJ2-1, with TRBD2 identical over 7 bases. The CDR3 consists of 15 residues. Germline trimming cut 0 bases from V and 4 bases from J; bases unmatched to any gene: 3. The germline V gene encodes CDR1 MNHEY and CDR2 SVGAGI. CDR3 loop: CASSYSLAEYNEQFF. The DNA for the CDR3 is TGTGCCAGCAGTTACTCTCTAGCGGAATACAATGAGCAGTTCTTC.

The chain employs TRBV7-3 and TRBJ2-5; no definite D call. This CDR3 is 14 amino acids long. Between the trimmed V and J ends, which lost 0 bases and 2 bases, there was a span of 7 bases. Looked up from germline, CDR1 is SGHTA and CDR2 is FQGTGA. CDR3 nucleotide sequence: TGTGCCAGCAGCTTAACGGGCGGACAAGAGACCCAGTACTTC. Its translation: CASSLTGGQETQYF.

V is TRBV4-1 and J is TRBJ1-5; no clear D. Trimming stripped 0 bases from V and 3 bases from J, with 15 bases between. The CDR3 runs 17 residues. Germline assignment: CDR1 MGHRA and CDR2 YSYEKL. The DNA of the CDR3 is TGCGCCAGCAGCCAAGATTTATTTGGGTTCACCAATCAGCCCCAGCATTTT. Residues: CASSQDLFGFTNQPQHF.

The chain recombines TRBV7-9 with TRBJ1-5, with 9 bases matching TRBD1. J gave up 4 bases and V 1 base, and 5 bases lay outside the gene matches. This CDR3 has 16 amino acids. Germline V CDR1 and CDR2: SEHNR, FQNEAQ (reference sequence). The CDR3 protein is CASSLEATGGNQPQHF. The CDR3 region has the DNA TGTGCCAGCAGCTTAGAGGCGACAGGGGGTAATCAGCCCCAGCATTTT.

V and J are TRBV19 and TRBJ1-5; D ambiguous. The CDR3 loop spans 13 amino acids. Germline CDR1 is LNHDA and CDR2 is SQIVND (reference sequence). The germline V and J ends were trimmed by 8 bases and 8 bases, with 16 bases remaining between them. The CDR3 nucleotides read TGTGCCAGTCGAGAACCCGAGAGGGAGCCCCAGCATTTT. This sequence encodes CASREPEREPQHF. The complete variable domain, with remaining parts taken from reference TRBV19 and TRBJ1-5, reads DGGITQSPKYLFRKEGQNVTLSCEQNLNHDAMYWYRQDPGQGLRLIYYSQIVNDFQKGDIAEGYSVSREKKESFPLTVTSAQKNPTAFYLCASREPEREPQHFGDGTRLSIL.

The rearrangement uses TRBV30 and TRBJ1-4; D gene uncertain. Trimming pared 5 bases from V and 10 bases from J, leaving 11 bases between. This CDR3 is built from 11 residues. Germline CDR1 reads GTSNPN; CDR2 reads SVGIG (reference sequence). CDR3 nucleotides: TGTGCCTGGGGACGACCTGGAAAACTGTTTTTT. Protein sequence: CAWGRPGKLFF.

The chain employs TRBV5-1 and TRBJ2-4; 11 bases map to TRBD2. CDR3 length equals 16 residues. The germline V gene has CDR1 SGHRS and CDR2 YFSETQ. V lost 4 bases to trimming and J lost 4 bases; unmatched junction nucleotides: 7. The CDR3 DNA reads TGCGCCAGCAGCCTCACTAGCGGGAGCTTAAAAAACATTCAGTACTTC. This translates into CASSLTSGSLKNIQYF. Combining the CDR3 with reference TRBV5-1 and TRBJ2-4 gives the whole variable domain KAGVTQTPRYLIKTRGQQVTLSCSPISGHRSVSWYQQTPGQGLQFLFEYFSETQRNKGNFPGRFSGRQFSNSRSEMNVSTLELGDSALYLCASSLTSGSLKNIQYFGAGTRLSVL.

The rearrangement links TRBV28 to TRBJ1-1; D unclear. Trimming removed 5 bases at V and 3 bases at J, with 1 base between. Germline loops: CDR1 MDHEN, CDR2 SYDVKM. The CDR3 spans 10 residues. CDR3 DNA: TGTGCCAGCAGTCACACTGAAGCTTTCTTT. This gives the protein CASSHTEAFF.

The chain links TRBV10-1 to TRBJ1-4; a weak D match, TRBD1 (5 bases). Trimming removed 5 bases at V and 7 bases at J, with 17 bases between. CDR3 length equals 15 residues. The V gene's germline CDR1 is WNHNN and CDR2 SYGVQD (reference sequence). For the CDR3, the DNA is TGCGCCAGCAGTCATTCGGGACCCACGAGTGAAAAACTGTTTTTT. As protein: CASSHSGPTSEKLFF.

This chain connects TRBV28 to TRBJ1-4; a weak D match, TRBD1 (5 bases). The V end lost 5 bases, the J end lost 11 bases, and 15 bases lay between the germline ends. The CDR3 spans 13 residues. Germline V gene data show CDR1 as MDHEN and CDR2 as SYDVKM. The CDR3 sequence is CASSLRSGEKLFF. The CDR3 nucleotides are TGTGCCAGCAGTCTCCGTTCGGGGGAGAAACTGTTTTTT. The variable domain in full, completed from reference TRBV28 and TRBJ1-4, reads DVKVTQSSRYLVKRTGEKVFLECVQDMDHENMFWYRQDPGLGLRLIYFSYDVKMKEKGDIPEGYSVSREKKERFSLILESASTNQTSMYLCASSLRSGEKLFFGSGTQLSVL.

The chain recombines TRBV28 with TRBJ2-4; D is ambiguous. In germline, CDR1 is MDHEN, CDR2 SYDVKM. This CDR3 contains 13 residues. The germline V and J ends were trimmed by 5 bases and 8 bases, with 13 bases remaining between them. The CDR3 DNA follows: TGTGCCAGCAGTACCCCTTCTGGGGACATTCAGTACTTC. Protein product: CASSTPSGDIQYF.

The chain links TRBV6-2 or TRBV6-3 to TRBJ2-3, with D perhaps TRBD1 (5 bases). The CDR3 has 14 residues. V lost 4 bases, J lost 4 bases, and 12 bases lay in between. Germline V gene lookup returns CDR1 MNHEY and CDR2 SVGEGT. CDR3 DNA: TGTGCCAGCAGTTGGAGAAAACAGGCAGATACGCAGTATTTT. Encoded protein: CASSWRKQADTQYF.